These 9 T cell receptor beta chains came from one sample sequenced in a study of cytomegalovirus exposure and HLA in healthy donors. PCR used 60 Vbeta primers and 13 Jbeta primers. Here immunoSEQ multiplex PCR was the method, and the copy in TCRdb shows in-frame clones only, minus some. In all, the sample yields 130,000 to 150,000 clones. The sequenced sample consisted of PBMCs. The receptors shown here come from a man in his forties or fifties in good health and CMV-seronegative.

The rearrangement joins TRBV7-2 to TRBJ2-2; 12 positions agree with TRBD1. CDR1 and CDR2 from the germline V gene are SGHTA and FQGNSA. This CDR3 region has 17 residues. The ends lost 1 base at V and 5 bases at J; junction bases unmatched: 5. The CDR3 is CASSLGWDRGRTGELFF. CDR3 DNA: TGTGCCAGCAGCTTAGGATGGGACAGGGGGCGAACCGGGGAGCTGTTTTTT.

This chain links TRBV6-4 with TRBJ1-3; the match to TRBD1 covers 7 bases. The CDR3 length is 15 residues. J was trimmed by 1 base and V by 6 bases; bases with no gene match: 6. CDR1 is MRHNA, CDR2 SNTAGT, per germline. CDR3 region: CASSEDRESGNTIYF. CDR3 in DNA: TGTGCCAGCAGCGAAGACAGGGAGTCTGGAAACACCATATATTTT.

The chain is built from TRBV5-4 and TRBJ2-1; a possible D gene is TRBD2 (5 bases). CDR3 size: 12 residues. V lost 2 bases, J lost 13 bases, and 13 bases lay in between. Germline CDR1 reads SGHNT; CDR2 reads YYREEE (reference sequence). Here the CDR3 reads CASSLNGLLQFF. The CDR3 nucleotides are TGTGCCAGCAGCTTAAACGGACTCTTACAGTTCTTC.

CDR3 nucleotides: TGCGCCAGCAGCCGAGACAGGGGCATTAATGAAAAACTGTTTTTT. Translation: CASSRDRGINEKLFF. This sequence joins TRBV4-3 and TRBJ1-4; 8 bases agree with TRBD1. CDR3 length: 15 amino acids. Germline lookup yields CDR1 LGHNA and CDR2 YSLEER. Trimming removed 4 bases from V and 4 bases from J; junction bases left unmatched: 5.

The chain joins TRBV10-2 to TRBJ2-3, with D perhaps TRBD1 (6 bases). Germline V gives CDR1 WSHSY, CDR2 SAAADI. The V end lost 6 bases, the J end lost 6 bases, and 19 bases lay between the germline ends. This CDR3 is 15 amino acids long. Here the CDR3 reads CASRPGQKGSDTQYF. The CDR3 nucleotides read TGCGCCAGCAGGCCCGGACAGAAGGGATCGGATACGCAGTATTTT.

The chain combines TRBV13 with TRBJ1-2, with D unresolved. Trimming took 0 bases from V and 2 from J, leaving 7 bases between them. The V gene's germline CDR1 is PRHDT and CDR2 FYEKMQ (reference sequence). The CDR3 spans 14 residues. CDR3 nucleotide sequence: TGTGCCAGCAGCTTAGGCTCAGCGAACTATGGCTACACCTTC. It specifies CASSLGSANYGYTF.

The rearrangement joins TRBV6-6 to TRBJ2-6, with unresolved D. The CDR3 spans 15 residues. Germline V lookup: CDR1 MNHNY, CDR2 SVGAGI (reference sequence). V was pared by 6 bases and J by 2 bases, with 11 bases between. The CDR3 reads CASRPGMAGANVLTF. CDR3 sequence (DNA): TGTGCCAGCAGGCCAGGAATGGCTGGGGCCAACGTCCTGACTTTC.

CDR3 DNA sequence: TGTGCCAGCAGTGGGACAGGGGGCAATCAGCCCCAGCATTTT. Amino acid sequence: CASSGTGGNQPQHF. This chain uses TRBV6-1 with TRBJ1-5; 9 bases map to TRBD1. Germline CDR1 MNHNS, CDR2 SASEGT. This CDR3 region has 14 residues. After removal of 4 bases from V and 2 bases from J, the junction contained 0 bases not matched to a gene.

This sequence joins TRBV7-9 and TRBJ2-5; TRBD2 aligns across 10 bases. V lost 6 bases, J lost 5 bases, and 9 bases stayed unmatched. Germline CDR1 reads SEHNR; CDR2 reads FQNEAQ (reference sequence). The CDR3 has 15 residues. CDR3 protein: CASRKAGGPGETQYF. The DNA for the CDR3 is TGTGCCAGCAGAAAAGCGGGGGGGCCAGGGGAGACCCAGTACTTC.